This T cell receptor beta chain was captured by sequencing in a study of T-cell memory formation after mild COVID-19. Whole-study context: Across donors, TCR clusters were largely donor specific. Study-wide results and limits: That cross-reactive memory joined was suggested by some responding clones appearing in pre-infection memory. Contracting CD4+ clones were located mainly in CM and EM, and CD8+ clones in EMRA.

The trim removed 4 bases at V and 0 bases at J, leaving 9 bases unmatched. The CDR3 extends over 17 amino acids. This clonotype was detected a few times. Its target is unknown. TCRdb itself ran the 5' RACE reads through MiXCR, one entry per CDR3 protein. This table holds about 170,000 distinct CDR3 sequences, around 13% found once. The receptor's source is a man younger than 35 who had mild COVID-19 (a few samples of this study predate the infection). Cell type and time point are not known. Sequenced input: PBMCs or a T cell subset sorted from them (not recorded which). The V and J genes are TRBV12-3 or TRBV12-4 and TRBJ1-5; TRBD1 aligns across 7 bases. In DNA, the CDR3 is TGTGCCAGCAGTTCGGGACAGTGGGCCTATAGCAATCAGCCCCAGCATTTT. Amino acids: CASSSGQWAYSNQPQHF.